This TCR beta chain was profiled in a study of blood T cells in healthy people across ages. Study findings and constraints: When set beside aged donors, long-lived donors presented more naive CD4+ cells and higher diversity.

The donors, healthy Caucasians from Russia, were aged about 6 to 90. With a J-beta primer mix and a sample-barcoded 5' primer, a second PCR ran roughly 6 to 12 cycles. TCRdb reprocessed the 5' RACE reads with MiXCR, giving one entry per CDR3 protein. Of over a million distinct CDR3 sequences in the sample, around 45% were seen once. The CDR3 sequence is 10 residues long. CDR1 DFQATT and CDR2 SNEGSKA come from the germline V gene (reference sequence). The V end was cut by 3 bases, the J end by 7 bases, with 6 bases between. This clonotype has a handful of counts. Its antigen is not identified. The sequencing sample was made of blood. The clonotype was recovered from a woman in her sixties or seventies in good health. V and J are TRBV20-1 and TRBJ2-5; D unclear. The CDR3 protein is CSARSATQYF. The CDR3 DNA is TGCAGTGCTAGGTCGGCGACCCAGTACTTC.